The 20 T cell receptor beta chains below come from one sample, sequenced in a study of cytomegalovirus exposure and HLA in healthy donors. PCR amplification relied on 60 Vbeta primers (plus 13 Jbeta primers). Using immunoSEQ multiplex PCR, the repertoire was profiled, and TCRdb retains in-frame clones only, with some absent. The data show around 140,000 clones, around 78% seen once. Sequenced material: PBMCs. The receptors shown here come from a woman between 40 and 55 years old in good health and CMV-seropositive.

The chain uses TRBV28 and TRBJ1-5; 7 nucleotides agree with TRBD1. Unmatched junction bases numbered 11, after V lost 1 base and J lost 11 bases. The CDR3 runs to 15 residues. The germline V gene encodes CDR1 MDHEN and CDR2 SYDVKM. This CDR3 reads CASSLLQGGRGAQHF. The CDR3 DNA sequence: TGTGCCAGCAGTTTATTGCAGGGGGGTAGGGGAGCCCAGCATTTT. Based on the CDR3 plus reference TRBV28 and TRBJ1-5, the full variable domain is DVKVTQSSRYLVKRTGEKVFLECVQDMDHENMFWYRQDPGLGLRLIYFSYDVKMKEKGDIPEGYSVSREKKERFSLILESASTNQTSMYLCASSLLQGGRGAQHFGDGTRLSIL.

V is TRBV18 and J is TRBJ2-7; perhaps TRBD2 as D (7 bases). Trimming took off 0 bases at V and 3 bases at J, with 12 bases between the two ends. The CDR3 has 15 residues. The germline CDR1 and CDR2 sequences are KGHSH and LQKENI. The CDR3 sequence is CASSPPGGGSYEQYF. Here the CDR3 DNA reads TGTGCCAGCTCACCACCTGGGGGCGGGAGCTACGAGCAGTACTTC.

The chain links TRBV6-1 to TRBJ2-5; D is uncertain. This CDR3 region has 13 residues. Germline values: CDR1 MNHNS, CDR2 SASEGT. With 4 bases removed from V and 5 bases from J, the gap between germline ends came to 11 bases. Here the CDR3 reads CASSGARPETQYF. The CDR3 DNA follows: TGTGCCAGCAGTGGAGCCAGGCCCGAGACCCAGTACTTC.

The rearrangement uses TRBV28 and TRBJ2-7, with D maybe TRBD2 (7 bases). The germline V gene encodes CDR1 MDHEN and CDR2 SYDVKM. The CDR3 has 14 residues. Between the trimmed V and J ends, which lost 10 bases and 5 bases, there was a span of 21 bases. The CDR3 is CAIRPGGGLDEQYF. Written as DNA, the CDR3 is TGTGCCATCCGACCCGGCGGGGGCTTGGACGAGCAGTACTTC.

V and J are TRBV20-1 and TRBJ2-1, with D unclear. The length of the CDR3 is 11 residues. Germline V gives CDR1 DFQATT, CDR2 SNEGSKA (reference sequence). V shed 4 bases and J shed 5 bases, with 6 bases lying between them. The CDR3, as DNA: TGCAGTGCTACAGGTAACAATGAGCAGTTCTTC. Translating gives CSATGNNEQFF.

The chain recombines TRBV6-1 with TRBJ2-2, with 7 bases identical to TRBD1. The ends lost 7 bases at V and 2 bases at J; junction bases unmatched: 7. Looked up from germline, CDR1 is MNHNS and CDR2 is SASEGT. CDR3 length: 15 amino acids. The CDR3 DNA reads as TGTGCCAGCAACGTCGGGACAGCTAACACCGGGGAGCTGTTTTTT. Protein sequence: CASNVGTANTGELFF.

The chain combines TRBV15 with TRBJ1-6; the D is unclear. This CDR3 has 14 amino acids. Trimming took 0 bases from V and 8 from J, leaving 8 bases between them. In germline, CDR1 is LNHNV, CDR2 YYDKDF (reference sequence). In nucleotides, the CDR3 is TGTGCCACCAGCAGAGATGCCAGTTATTCACCCCTCCACTTT. This sequence encodes CATSRDASYSPLHF.

CDR3 amino acids: CASSPGLAAAYEQYF. The DNA of the CDR3 is TGTGCCAGCAGCCCAGGACTAGCGGCCGCCTACGAGCAGTACTTC. This chain links TRBV9 with TRBJ2-7; 10 bases match TRBD2. The V and J ends lost 4 bases and 2 bases, in that order; junction bases with no gene match: 6. Germline lookup yields CDR1 SGDLS and CDR2 YYNGEE. The CDR3 covers 15 residues.

V is TRBV13 and J is TRBJ2-3; D is uncertain. The V gene lost 4 bases and the J gene lost 0 bases, with 5 bases spanning the gap. This CDR3 region has 13 residues. Germline V CDR1 and CDR2: PRHDT, FYEKMQ (reference sequence). CDR3 protein: CASSSLSTDTQYF. CDR3 nucleotide sequence: TGTGCCAGCAGCTCCCTCAGCACAGATACGCAGTATTTT.

CDR3 amino acids: CASRDRGSYEQYF. The CDR3 coding sequence is TGTGCCAGTAGGGACAGGGGGTCCTACGAGCAGTACTTC. The chain employs TRBV19 and TRBJ2-7; 10 positions agree with TRBD1. From germline, CDR1 is LNHDA and CDR2 SQIVND (reference sequence). This CDR3 comprises 13 residues. V trimming: 6 bases; J trimming: 1 base; junction bases outside the gene matches: 0.

This clone was counted between two and nine times. The chain links TRBV28 to TRBJ2-3, with D perhaps matching TRBD1 (6 bases). The V and J ends lost 11 bases and 2 bases respectively, with 14 bases between them. Per the germline V gene, CDR1 is MDHEN and CDR2 is SYDVKM. CDR3 length equals 13 residues. CDR3 sequence reads: CAEGDGDTDTQYF. CDR3 DNA: TGTGCCGAGGGGGACGGCGACACAGATACGCAGTATTTT.

The V and J genes are TRBV7-8 and TRBJ2-2; 12 bases align to TRBD2. The CDR3 sequence is 20 residues long. Germline V gene data show CDR1 as SGHVS and CDR2 as FQNEAQ. V lost 4 bases, J lost 2 bases, and 14 bases stayed unmatched. The CDR3 is CASSSILSLTSGSNTGELFF. The CDR3 DNA follows: TGTGCCAGCAGCTCAATCCTTTCTCTGACTAGCGGGAGCAACACCGGGGAGCTGTTTTTT.

This clone was recorded a few times. The chain links TRBV7-6 to TRBJ1-1; TRBD1 matches at 7 bases. The CDR3 totals 16 residues. Germline V lookup: CDR1 SGHVS, CDR2 FNYEAQ. V lost 5 bases and J lost 2; bases outside the gene matches: 11. The CDR3 DNA is TGTGCCAGCAGCCGCGCAGGGGGGCAGCTCAACACTGAAGCTTTCTTT. Protein sequence: CASSRAGGQLNTEAFF.

This rearrangement joins TRBV27 to TRBJ2-5; D is possibly TRBD2 (5 bases). V shed 2 bases and J shed 0 bases, with 10 bases lying between them. The germline V gene encodes CDR1 MNHEY and CDR2 SMNVEV (reference sequence). CDR3 size: 15 residues. The CDR3: CASSLVGVYQETQYF. DNA for the CDR3: TGTGCCAGCAGTTTAGTCGGGGTGTACCAAGAGACCCAGTACTTC.

Worth noting for this clone: This CDR3 is also generated by other DNA sequences in the sample. This chain connects TRBV5-1 to TRBJ2-1; 9 bases match TRBD1. Germline CDR1 and CDR2: SGHRS and YFSETQ. The CDR3 is 14 residues long. Trimming at V came to 2 bases and at J to 6 bases, leaving 3 bases not matched to a gene. CDR3 region: CASSLGTGFNEQFF. The CDR3 DNA reads as TGCGCCAGCAGCTTAGGGACAGGGTTCAATGAGCAGTTCTTC.

The V gene is TRBV5-1, the J gene TRBJ2-2; D is perhaps TRBD1 (6 bases). There are 15 residues in the CDR3. The germline CDR1 and CDR2 sequences are SGHRS and YFSETQ. V gave up 4 bases and J gave up 5 bases, with 15 bases separating them. DNA of the CDR3: TGCGCCAGCAGCCTTTCAGGGGAAAGAACCGGGGAGCTGTTTTTT. This gives the protein CASSLSGERTGELFF.

This chain connects TRBV9 to TRBJ1-2; 11 bases are a match to TRBD1. V gave up 4 bases and J gave up 4 bases; unmatched junction bases: 3. Germline CDR1 is SGDLS and CDR2 is YYNGEE. The CDR3 sequence is 14 residues long. CDR3 loop: CASSPGQGGYGYTF. CDR3 DNA sequence: TGTGCCAGCAGCCCGGGACAGGGGGGCTATGGCTACACCTTC. Full variable domain (rest looked up from reference TRBV9 and TRBJ1-2): DSGVTQTPKHLITATGQRVTLRCSPRSGDLSVYWYQQSLDQGLQFLIQYYNGEERAKGNILERFSAQQFPDLHSELNLSSLELGDSALYFCASSPGQGGYGYTFGSGTRLTVV.

CDR3 DNA sequence: TGTGCCAGCAGCTTACAGGGGCAGGCAAACACCATATATTTT. The encoded protein is CASSLQGQANTIYF. The chain links TRBV7-8 to TRBJ1-3, with D possibly TRBD1 on 6 matching bases. V was pared by 2 bases and J by 6 bases, with 11 bases between. The germline CDR1 and CDR2 sequences are SGHVS and FQNEAQ. The CDR3 contains 14 residues.

The V call is TRBV6-5, the J call TRBJ2-2, with D possibly matching TRBD1 (5 bases). V was cut by 6 bases and J by 2 bases, with 10 bases left in between. Germline assignment: CDR1 MNHEY and CDR2 SVGAGI. This CDR3 is built from 14 residues. In DNA, the CDR3 is TGTGCCAGCAGCTCAGGGTACAACACCGGGGAGCTGTTTTTT. It specifies CASSSGYNTGELFF.

J is TRBJ2-7 and V is TRBV7-9; 10 nucleotides line up with TRBD2. Looked up from germline, CDR1 is SEHNR and CDR2 is FQNEAQ (reference sequence). V trimming: 1 base; J trimming: 6 bases; junction bases outside the gene matches: 6. The length of the CDR3 is 15 residues. The CDR3 region has the DNA TGTGCCAGCAGCTTAGTGTATCTAGCGGGAGCCGAGCAGTACTTC. Protein sequence: CASSLVYLAGAEQYF.